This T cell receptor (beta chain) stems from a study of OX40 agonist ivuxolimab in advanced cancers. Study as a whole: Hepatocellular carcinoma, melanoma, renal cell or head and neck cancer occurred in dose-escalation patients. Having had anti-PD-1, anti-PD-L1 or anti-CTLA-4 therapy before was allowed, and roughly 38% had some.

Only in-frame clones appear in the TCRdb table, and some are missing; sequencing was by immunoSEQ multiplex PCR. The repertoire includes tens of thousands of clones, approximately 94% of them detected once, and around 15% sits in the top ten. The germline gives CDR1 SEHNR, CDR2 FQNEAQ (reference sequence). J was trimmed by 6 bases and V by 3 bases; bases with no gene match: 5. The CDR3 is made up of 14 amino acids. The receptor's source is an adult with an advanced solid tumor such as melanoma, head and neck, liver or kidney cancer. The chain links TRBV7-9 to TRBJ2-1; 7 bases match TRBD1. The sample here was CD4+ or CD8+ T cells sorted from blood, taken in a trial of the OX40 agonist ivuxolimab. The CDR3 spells CASSLSGQLNEQFF. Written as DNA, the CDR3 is TGTGCCAGCAGCTTGTCGGGACAGCTCAATGAGCAGTTCTTC. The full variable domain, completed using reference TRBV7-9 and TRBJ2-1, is DTGVSQNPRHKITKRGQNVTFRCDPISEHNRLYWYRQTLGQGPEFLTYFQNEAQLEKSRLLSDRFSAERPKGSFSTLEIQRTEQGDSAMYLCASSLSGQLNEQFFGPGTRLTVL.